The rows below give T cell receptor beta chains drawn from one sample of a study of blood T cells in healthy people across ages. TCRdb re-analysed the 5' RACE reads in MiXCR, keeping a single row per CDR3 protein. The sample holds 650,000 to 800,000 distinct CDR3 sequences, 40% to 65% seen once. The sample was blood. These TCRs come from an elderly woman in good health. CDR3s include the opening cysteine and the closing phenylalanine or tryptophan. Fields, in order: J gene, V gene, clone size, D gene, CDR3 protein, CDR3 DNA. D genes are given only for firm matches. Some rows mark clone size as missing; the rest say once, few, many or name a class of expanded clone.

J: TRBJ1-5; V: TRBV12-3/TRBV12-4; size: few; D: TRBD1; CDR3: CASSLASIGGSQPQHF; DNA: TGTGCCAGCAGTTTAGCGAGTATAGGGGGCAGTCAGCCCCAGCATTTT
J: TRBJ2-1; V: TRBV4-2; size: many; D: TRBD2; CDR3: CASSSEGASGGNEQFF; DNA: TGTGCCAGCAGCTCCGAGGGGGCTAGCGGGGGAAATGAGCAGTTCTTC
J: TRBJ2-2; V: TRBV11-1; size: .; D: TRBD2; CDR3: CANSVTQRGVPGELFF; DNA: TGTGCCAACAGCGTTACCCAGCGGGGGGTCCCCGGGGAGCTGTTTTTT
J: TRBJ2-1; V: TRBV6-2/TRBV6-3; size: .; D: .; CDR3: CASSQDYINNEQFF; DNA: TGTGCCAGCAGTCAGGACTACATTAACAATGAGCAGTTCTTC
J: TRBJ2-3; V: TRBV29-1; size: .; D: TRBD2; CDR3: CSVSLTGGAGDTQYF; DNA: TGCAGCGTCAGCTTAACGGGGGGGGCAGGAGATACGCAGTATTTT
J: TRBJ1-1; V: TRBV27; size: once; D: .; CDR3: CASSLWPGTEAFF; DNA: TGTGCCAGCAGTTTATGGCCCGGCACTGAAGCTTTCTTT
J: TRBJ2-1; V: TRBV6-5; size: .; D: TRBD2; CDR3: CASSFGGSFYNEQFF; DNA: TGTGCCAGCAGTTTCGGGGGGAGTTTCTACAATGAGCAGTTCTTC
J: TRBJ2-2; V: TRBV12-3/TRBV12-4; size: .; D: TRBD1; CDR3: CASTWDRTLTGELFF; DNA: TGTGCCAGCACCTGGGACAGAACCCTGACCGGGGAGCTGTTTTTT
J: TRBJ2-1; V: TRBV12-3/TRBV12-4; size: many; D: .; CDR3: CASRNRWDYNEQFF; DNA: TGTGCCAGCAGGAATCGGTGGGACTACAATGAGCAGTTCTTC
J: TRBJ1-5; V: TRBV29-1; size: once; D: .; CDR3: CSVAFSNQPQHF; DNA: TGCAGCGTTGCGTTTAGCAATCAGCCCCAGCATTTT
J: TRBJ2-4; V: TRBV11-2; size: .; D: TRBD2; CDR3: CASSLALAGERLAKNIQYF; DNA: TGTGCCAGCAGCTTAGCGCTAGCGGGGGAGAGACTAGCCAAAAACATTCAGTACTTC
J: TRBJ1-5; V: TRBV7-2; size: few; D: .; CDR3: CASNFRHSDQPQHF; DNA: TGTGCCAGCAACTTCCGACATTCTGATCAGCCCCAGCATTTT
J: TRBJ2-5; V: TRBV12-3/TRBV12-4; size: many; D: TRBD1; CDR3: CASRKTGGMEETQYF; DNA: TGTGCCAGCAGGAAGACAGGGGGCATGGAAGAGACCCAGTACTTC
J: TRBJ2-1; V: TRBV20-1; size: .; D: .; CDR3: CSAETGHYNEQFF; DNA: TGCAGTGCTGAGACAGGACACTACAATGAGCAGTTCTTC
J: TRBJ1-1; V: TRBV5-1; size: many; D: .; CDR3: CASSPGEGMNTEAFF; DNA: TGCGCCAGCAGCCCGGGGGAGGGCATGAACACTGAAGCTTTCTTT
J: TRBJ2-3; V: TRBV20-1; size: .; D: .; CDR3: CSARGLVADTQYF; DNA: TGCAGTGCTAGAGGCCTAGTGGCAGATACGCAGTATTTT
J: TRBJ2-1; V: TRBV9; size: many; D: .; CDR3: CASSMGGVYNEQFF; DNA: TGTGCCAGCTCGATGGGGGGAGTGTACAATGAGCAGTTCTTC
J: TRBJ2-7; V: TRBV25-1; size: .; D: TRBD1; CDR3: CASSEDRITYEQYF; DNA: TGTGCCAGCAGTGAGGACAGGATTACCTACGAGCAGTACTTC
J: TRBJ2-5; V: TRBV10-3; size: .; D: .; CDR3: CAISAETQETQYF; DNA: TGTGCCATCAGTGCGGAGACTCAAGAGACCCAGTACTTC
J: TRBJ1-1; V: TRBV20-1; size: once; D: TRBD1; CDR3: CSVEGQDTEAFF; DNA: TGCAGTGTTGAAGGACAGGACACTGAAGCTTTCTTT
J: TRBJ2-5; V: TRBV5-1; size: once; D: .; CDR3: CASSLGPSDALGQETQYF; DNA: TGCGCCAGCAGCTTGGGGCCGTCTGATGCGCTTGGCCAAGAGACCCAGTACTTC
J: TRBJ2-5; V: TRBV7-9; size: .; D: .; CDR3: CASSDPWETQYF; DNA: TGTGCCAGCAGCGATCCCTGGGAGACCCAGTACTTC
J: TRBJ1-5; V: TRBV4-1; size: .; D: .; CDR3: CASSQGVWRQGTSVSNQPQHF; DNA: TGCGCCAGCAGCCAAGGGGTTTGGAGGCAGGGGACGAGCGTTTCCAATCAGCCCCAGCATTTT